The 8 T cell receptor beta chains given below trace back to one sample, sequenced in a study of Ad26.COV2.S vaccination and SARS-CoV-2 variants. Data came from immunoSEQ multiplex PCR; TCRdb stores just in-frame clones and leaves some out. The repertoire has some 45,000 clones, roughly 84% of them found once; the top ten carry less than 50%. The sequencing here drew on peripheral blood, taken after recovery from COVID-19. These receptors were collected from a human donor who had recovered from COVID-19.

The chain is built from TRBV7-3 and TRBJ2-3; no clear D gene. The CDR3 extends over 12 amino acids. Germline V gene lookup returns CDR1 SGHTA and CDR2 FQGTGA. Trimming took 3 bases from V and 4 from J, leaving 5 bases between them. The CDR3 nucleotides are TGTGCCAGCAGCTTCATCGCAGATACGCAGTATTTT. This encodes CASSFIADTQYF.

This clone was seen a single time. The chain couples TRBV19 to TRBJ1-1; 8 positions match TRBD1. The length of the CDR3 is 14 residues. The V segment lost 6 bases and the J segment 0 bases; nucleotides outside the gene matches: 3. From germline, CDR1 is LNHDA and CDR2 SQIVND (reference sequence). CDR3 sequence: CASRPDRVNTEAFF. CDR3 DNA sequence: TGTGCCAGTAGACCGGACAGGGTGAACACTGAAGCTTTCTTT.

CDR3 sequence (DNA): TGTGCCAGATTTACAGGGCAGGAGCAGTTCTTC. Protein product: CARFTGQEQFF. The rearrangement uses TRBV27 and TRBJ2-1; tentative D call: TRBD1 (6 bases). The V end lost 9 bases, the J end lost 10 bases, and 13 bases lay between the germline ends. CDR3 length: 11 residues. Germline CDR1 MNHEY, CDR2 SMNVEV (reference sequence).

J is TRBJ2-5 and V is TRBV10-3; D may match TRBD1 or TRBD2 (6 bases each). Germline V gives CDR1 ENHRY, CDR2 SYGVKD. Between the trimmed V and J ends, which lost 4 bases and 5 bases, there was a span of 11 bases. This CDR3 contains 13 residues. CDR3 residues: CAISATGRETQYF. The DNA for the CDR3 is TGTGCCATCAGTGCTACAGGGAGGGAGACCCAGTACTTC.

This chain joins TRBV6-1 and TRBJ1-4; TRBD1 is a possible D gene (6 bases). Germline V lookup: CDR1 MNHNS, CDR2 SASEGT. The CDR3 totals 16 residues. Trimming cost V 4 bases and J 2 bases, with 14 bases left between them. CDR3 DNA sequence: TGTGCCAGCAGTGGTTGGGGGCGGGGGACTAATGAAAAACTGTTTTTT. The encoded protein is CASSGWGRGTNEKLFF.

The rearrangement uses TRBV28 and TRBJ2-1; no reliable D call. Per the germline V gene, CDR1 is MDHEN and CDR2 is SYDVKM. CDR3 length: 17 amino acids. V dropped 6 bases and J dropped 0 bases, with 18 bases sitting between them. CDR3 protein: CASSPTTPTSSYNEQFF. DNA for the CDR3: TGTGCCAGCAGCCCCACTACCCCGACCAGCTCCTACAATGAGCAGTTCTTC.

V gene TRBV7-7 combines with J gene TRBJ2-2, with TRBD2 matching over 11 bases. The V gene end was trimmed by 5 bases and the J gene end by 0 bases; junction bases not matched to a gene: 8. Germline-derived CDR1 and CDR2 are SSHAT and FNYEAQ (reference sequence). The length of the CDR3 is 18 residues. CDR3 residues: CASSRGGSGGANTGELFF. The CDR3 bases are TGTGCCAGCAGCCGTGGGGGTAGCGGGGGGGCGAACACCGGGGAGCTGTTTTTT.

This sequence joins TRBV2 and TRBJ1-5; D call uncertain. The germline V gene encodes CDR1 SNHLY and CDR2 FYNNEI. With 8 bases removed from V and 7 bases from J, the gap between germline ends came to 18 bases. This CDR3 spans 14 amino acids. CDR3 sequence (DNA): TGTGCCAGCTATGACTCGGGTTCGCGCCAGCCCCAGCATTTT. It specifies CASYDSGSRQPQHF. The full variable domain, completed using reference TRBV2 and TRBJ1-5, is EPEVTQTPSHQVTQMGQEVILRCVPISNHLYFYWYRQILGQKVEFLVSFYNNEISEKSEIFDDQFSVERPDGSNFTLKIRSTKLEDSAMYFCASYDSGSRQPQHFGDGTRLSIL.